This T cell receptor beta chain derives from a study of human T cells and chemical hapten exposure. Turning to the study itself: Upper inner arm skin measuring 2 cm by 2 cm received 2% DPC for sensitization.

This CDR3 region has 12 residues. The germline V gene has CDR1 SQVTM and CDR2 ANQGSEA. With 1 base removed from V and 4 bases from J, the gap between germline ends came to 7 bases. Stated time point: patch test 2, 6 weeks after DPC sensitization. Indicated treatment: therapeutic diphenylcyclopropenone sensitization with weekly scalp DPC. Each cDNA molecule in the library carried unique molecular identifiers. Per the original methods: TCR counts had a median of around 94,000 per sample and spanned 23,224 to 690,600. TCRdb re-analysed the RACE reads in MiXCR, keeping a single row per CDR3 protein. TCRdb, not the original authors, processed these V and J calls. The sample yields 120,000 to 150,000 distinct CDR3 sequences, about 11% seen once. This clonotype was recorded a few times.

The origin of this receptor is a woman aged 45 to 65 with alopecia areata. Some clones in this sample may be carry-over from other donors' samples. The chain recombines TRBV29-1 with TRBJ2-5; D is uncertain. Sequencing was performed on whole blood, taken in connection with sensitization to the hapten diphenylcyclopropenone (DPC). DNA for the CDR3: TGCAGCGTTGAAGTTACGCGAGAGACCCAGTACTTC. Its protein is CSVEVTRETQYF.